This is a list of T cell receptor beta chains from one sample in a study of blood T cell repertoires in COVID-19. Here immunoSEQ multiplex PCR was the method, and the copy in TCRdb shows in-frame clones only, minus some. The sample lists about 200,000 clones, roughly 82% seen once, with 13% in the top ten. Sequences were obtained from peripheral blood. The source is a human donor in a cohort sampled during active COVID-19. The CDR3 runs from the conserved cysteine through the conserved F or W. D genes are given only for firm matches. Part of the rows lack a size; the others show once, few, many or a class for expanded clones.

TGTGCCAGCAGCTTAGTTACTAGCGGGAAAGATACGCAGTATTTT | CASSLVTSGKDTQYF | TRBD2 | TRBJ2-3 | TRBV7-6 | once
TGCGCCAGCAGCCAAGGGTTTAAGTCAACTTCCTACGAGCAGTACTTC | CASSQGFKSTSYEQYF | - | TRBJ2-7 | TRBV4-1 | -
TGTGCCAGCAAATCGACAGGTGCCGGGGAGCTGTTTTTT | CASKSTGAGELFF | - | TRBJ2-2 | TRBV2 | -
TGCAGCGTTGAAGAACGCGGCAGGGCCGGGGGCACCATATATTTT | CSVEERGRAGGTIYF | - | TRBJ1-3 | TRBV29-1 | -
TGTGCCAGTAGTATAGCGGACAATGCAAATCAGCCCCAGCATTTT | CASSIADNANQPQHF | - | TRBJ1-5 | TRBV19 | few
TGCAGCGCCGCCCCCGAGTACCAAGAGACCCAGTACTTC | CSAAPEYQETQYF | - | TRBJ2-5 | TRBV29-1 | -
TGTGCCAGCAGCCCAGGGCGGCGTCACGAGCAGTACTTC | CASSPGRRHEQYF | - | TRBJ2-7 | TRBV5-6 | -
TGTGCCAGCAGCCCGATACCCGGGACAGGGGGCGATGAGCAGTTCTTC | CASSPIPGTGGDEQFF | TRBD1 | TRBJ2-1 | TRBV5-5 | -
TGTGCCAGCTCGACAGGGGTTGGAAACACCATATATTTT | CASSTGVGNTIYF | TRBD1 | TRBJ1-3 | TRBV18 | -
TGTGCCAGCAGCCGAAGCGGGAGGGCTGGCGCAGATACGCAGTATTTT | CASSRSGRAGADTQYF | TRBD2 | TRBJ2-3 | TRBV27 | -
TGTGCCAGCAGCCAAGATCGGAGGAATGAAAAACTGTTTTTT | CASSQDRRNEKLFF | - | TRBJ1-4 | TRBV4-2 | -
TGTGCCAGCAGCAACAGCGGGCGCATTTACGAGCAGTACTTC | CASSNSGRIYEQYF | - | TRBJ2-7 | TRBV5-6 | -
TGTGCCACCAGTTCTAGCGTCGGCACAGATACGCAGTATTTT | CATSSSVGTDTQYF | - | TRBJ2-3 | TRBV24-1 | once
TGTGCCAGCAGTACCCGCCAGGGTCTGGACACTGAAGCTTTCTTT | CASSTRQGLDTEAFF | - | TRBJ1-1 | TRBV28 | -
TGTGCCAGCAGCCTGGGCCCGTCCTACGAGCAGTACTTC | CASSLGPSYEQYF | - | TRBJ2-7 | TRBV6-5 | once
TGTGCCAGCGGTGGTTCGGGAGGGGAGCTGTTTTTT | CASGGSGGELFF | - | TRBJ2-2 | TRBV2 | -
TGTGCCAGCAGTGAAGACCGCGTGGCGGGAGGCTTCCAAGAGACCCAGTACTTC | CASSEDRVAGGFQETQYF | TRBD2 | TRBJ2-5 | TRBV25-1 | -
TGCGCCAGCAGCTGGGACAGGGCGACCGGGGAGCTGTTTTTT | CASSWDRATGELFF | TRBD1 | TRBJ2-2 | TRBV5-1 | -